The entry that follows covers one T cell receptor (beta chain) sequence. These data come from a study of blood T cell repertoires in COVID-19. In terms of age and location, participants ranged from roughly 18 to 90 years and lived in approximately 26 US areas. Recovered participants had two consecutive negative NP/OP PCR tests, healthcare professional clearance, or symptom resolution. Original analysis: Amplifying reference gene primers gave estimates of nucleated cell counts. The data were produced by immunoSEQ multiplex PCR, yet TCRdb's version contains in-frame clones alone and is incomplete. That table supplies the V and J calls and clone size; D and trimming were determined from the DNA. The sample lists 360,000 or so clones, more than 75% occurring once. Germline CDR1 MNHNS, CDR2 SASEGT. Trimming shortened V by 2 bases and J by 12 bases, and 13 bases separated the two germline ends. This CDR3 spans 13 amino acids.

The TCR sequence derives from a woman in her thirties who had recovered from COVID-19. The V call is TRBV6-1, the J call TRBJ1-4; tentatively, D is TRBD1 (5 bases). Input material: PBMCs or T cells enriched from blood (not recorded which). CDR3 coding DNA: TGTGCCAGCAGTGAACAGGGCCAGCTCCAACTGTTTTTT. Encoded protein: CASSEQGQLQLFF.